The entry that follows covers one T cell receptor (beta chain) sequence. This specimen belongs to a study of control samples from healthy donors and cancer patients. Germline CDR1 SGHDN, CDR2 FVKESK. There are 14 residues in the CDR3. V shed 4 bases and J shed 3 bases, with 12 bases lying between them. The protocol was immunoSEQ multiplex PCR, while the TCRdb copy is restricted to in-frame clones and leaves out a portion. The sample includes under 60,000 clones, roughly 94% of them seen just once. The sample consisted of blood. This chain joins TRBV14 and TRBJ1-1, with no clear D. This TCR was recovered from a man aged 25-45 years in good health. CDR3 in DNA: TGTGCCAGCAGCCCCCGGTTGTGGGACACTGAAGCTTTCTTT. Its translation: CASSPRLWDTEAFF.